The source of this T cell receptor (beta chain) is a study of blood T cell repertoires in COVID-19. For the study at large: Whether acute or convalescent, the COVID-19 samples came from the United States, Italy and Spain. The analysed material was cDNA or gDNA that came from T cells, B-cell-depleted T cells, or PBMCs.

Original processing notes: Amplification from reference gene primers served as the basis for estimated nucleated cell counts. The method was immunoSEQ multiplex PCR; TCRdb's version includes in-frame clones alone and lacks a portion of them. The V and J calls and clone size are taken from that table; D and trimming were inferred from the DNA. The data contain about 150,000 clones, 78% of them seen just once; the ten biggest clones take up approximately 15%. The CDR3 consists of 21 residues. The germline CDR1 and CDR2 sequences are SGHVS and FQNEAQ. With V trimmed by 5 bases and J by 0 bases, 19 bases remained unmatched.

This sequence joins TRBV7-8 and TRBJ2-1; 10 nucleotides agree with TRBD2. The clonotype was recovered from a woman of 80 years or more with acute or convalescent COVID-19. Sequencing was performed on peripheral blood. For the CDR3, the DNA is TGTGCCAGCAGCCGTAAAGAGGGTCTAGCGGGGGCCGGAAGCTCCTACAATGAGCAGTTCTTC. This sequence encodes CASSRKEGLAGAGSSYNEQFF. Full variable domain (outside the CDR3, taken from reference TRBV7-8 and TRBJ2-1): GAGVSQSPRYKVAKRGQDVALRCDPISGHVSLFWYQQALGQGPEFLTYFQNEAQLDKSGLPSDRFFAERPEGSVSTLKIQRTQQEDSAVYLCASSRKEGLAGAGSSYNEQFFGPGTRLTVL.